This T cell receptor beta chain stems from a study of T cell changes during pregnancy in multiple sclerosis. This clone has just one count. Profiling relied on immunoSEQ multiplex PCR, and the TCRdb table lists in-frame clones only, not all of them. The data hold 25,000 to 40,000 clones, with about nine tenths observed a single time. The CDR3 has 14 amino acids. V lost 6 bases and J lost 5; bases outside the gene matches: 9. Germline assignment: CDR1 LNHDA and CDR2 SQIVND (reference sequence). The material was CD8+ T cells from peripheral blood mononuclear cells, obtained before pregnancy. V gene TRBV19 combines with J gene TRBJ1-1, with TRBD1 matching 7 bases. The receptor was isolated from a female donor with multiple sclerosis, enrolled in a pregnancy study. The DNA for the CDR3 is TGTGCCAGTAGCGTCGACAGGGTCGATACTGAAGCTTTCTTT. This translates into CASSVDRVDTEAFF.